This T cell receptor (beta chain) originates from a study of blood T cells in healthy people across ages. Study-level points and caveats: From one million sequenced T cells, diversity estimates were lower bounds.

The authors extracted at least 5 micrograms of total RNA per sample. With 1 base removed from V and 4 bases from J, the gap between germline ends came to 12 bases. The CDR3 contains 15 residues. Germline CDR1 is MGHRA and CDR2 is YSYEKL. This clonotype appeared a few times. Its target is not known. Then a second PCR, running roughly 7 to 11 cycles, was carried out with a sample-barcoded 5' primer and a J-beta primer mix. TCRdb re-called the 5' RACE reads with MiXCR, one entry per CDR3 protein. The sample contains roughly 1.5 million distinct CDR3 sequences, 42% of which appear only once. The sample was blood. This TCR was recovered from a woman under 30 in good health. The chain links TRBV4-1 to TRBJ2-3, with D unclear. The CDR3 DNA reads as TGCGCCAGCAGCCAAGGTAGGGTCGGTCCAGATACGCAGTATTTT. Protein sequence: CASSQGRVGPDTQYF.